Following are 16 T cell receptor beta chains from one sample sequenced in a study of identical twins. A single record per CDR3 protein comes from TCRdb applying MiXCR to the 5' RACE reads. Here the sample spans hundreds of thousands of distinct CDR3 sequences, more than 9% being singletons. This sample also appeared in a second study, on yellow fever vaccine responses in identical twins.

The sequencing input was PBMCs. Receptors were obtained from a woman aged 18-30 years in good health.

In this sample, this clonotype turned up a few times. V usage is TRBV6-5 and J usage is TRBJ2-7; D is undetermined. This CDR3 has 15 residues. Germline CDR1 MNHEY, CDR2 SVGAGI. The germline V and J ends were trimmed by 3 bases and 1 base, with 13 bases remaining between them. CDR3 DNA: TGTGCCAGCAGTTATTCCCGTACAGTTTCCTACGAGCAGTACTTC. As protein: CASSYSRTVSYEQYF.

This chain's CDR3 is CASCRGGGGGPNEQFF. In nucleotides, the CDR3 is TGCGCCAGCTGCCGTGGGGGTGGCGGGGGGCCTAATGAGCAGTTCTTC. The chain recombines TRBV5-1 with TRBJ2-1; 8 bases agree with TRBD2. The CDR3 has 16 residues. V shed 7 bases and J 7 bases; nucleotides not matched to a gene: 16. CDR1 and CDR2 (germline): SGHRS, YFSETQ.

In its sample, this clonotype was seen a few times. CDR3 nucleotide sequence: TGTGCCAGCAGCCCGGCTGGAGCGGCCCCCTCCTACGAGCAGTACTTC. It codes for CASSPAGAAPSYEQYF. The rearrangement uses TRBV5-5 and TRBJ2-7; possible D gene TRBD2, 5 bases. Between the trimmed V and J ends, which lost 4 bases and 0 bases, there was a span of 17 bases. This CDR3 is 16 amino acids long. Germline CDR1 is SGHKS and CDR2 is YYEKEE (reference sequence).

The J gene is TRBJ1-2, the V gene TRBV28, with D perhaps matching TRBD1 (5 bases). Trimming shortened V by 6 bases and J by 7 bases, and 21 bases separated the two germline ends. This CDR3 has 15 residues. CDR1 MDHEN and CDR2 SYDVKM come from the germline V gene. Here the CDR3 reads CASRNSGAVKGGYTF. The CDR3 DNA reads TGTGCCAGCAGAAATAGCGGGGCGGTTAAAGGTGGCTACACCTTC.

This clonotype was detected only a few times. The V and J genes are TRBV28 and TRBJ2-3; D not resolved. The germline V gene has CDR1 MDHEN and CDR2 SYDVKM. This CDR3 is 14 amino acids long. Trimming stripped 7 bases from V and 11 bases from J, with 22 bases between. The DNA of the CDR3 is TGTGCCAGCACCCTCGATGGGGTTTCCCCAAGGCAGTATTTT. As protein: CASTLDGVSPRQYF.

This chain connects TRBV13 to TRBJ2-5; 7 nucleotides align to TRBD2. Germline loops: CDR1 PRHDT, CDR2 FYEKMQ (reference sequence). The CDR3 totals 15 residues. The ends lost 7 bases at V and 2 bases at J; junction bases unmatched: 10. The CDR3 sequence: CASTARGDPQETQYF. CDR3 DNA sequence: TGTGCCAGCACCGCCCGGGGGGACCCTCAAGAGACCCAGTACTTC. Full variable domain (rest looked up from reference TRBV13 and TRBJ2-5): AAGVIQSPRHLIKEKRETATLKCYPIPRHDTVYWYQQGPGQDPQFLISFYEKMQSDKGSIPDRFSAQQFSDYHSELNMSSLELGDSALYFCASTARGDPQETQYFGPGTRLLVL.

This clonotype came up many times. The CDR3 DNA is TGTGCCAGCAGCCACTTGACTAAGAACACTGAAGCTTTCTTT. Its protein product is CASSHLTKNTEAFF. The V and J genes are TRBV3-1 and TRBJ1-1, with D hard to call. This CDR3 is built from 14 residues. The V end lost 3 bases, the J end lost 1 base, and 9 bases lay between the germline ends. Per the germline V gene, CDR1 is LGHDT and CDR2 is YNNKEL (reference sequence).

This clonotype was observed a handful of times. The chain links TRBV20-1 to TRBJ2-1; a weak D match, TRBD2 (6 bases). The CDR3 is 13 residues long. From germline, CDR1 is DFQATT and CDR2 SNEGSKA (reference sequence). The V and J ends lost 3 bases and 13 bases respectively, with 19 bases between them. The CDR3 spells CSASFTPPGVQFF. CDR3 nucleotides: TGCAGTGCTAGTTTCACTCCGCCGGGAGTACAGTTCTTC.

The chain uses TRBV5-1 and TRBJ2-7; 10 bases line up with TRBD2. CDR1 and CDR2 from the germline V gene are SGHRS and YFSETQ. CDR3 length: 14 amino acids. The V and J ends lost 4 bases and 6 bases, in that order; junction bases with no gene match: 7. CDR3 nucleotides: TGCGCCAGCAGCCTCAGCGGGAGGGACCTCGAGCAGTACTTC. Amino acids: CASSLSGRDLEQYF. Together with reference TRBV5-1 and TRBJ2-7, the CDR3 gives the full variable domain: KAGVTQTPRYLIKTRGQQVTLSCSPISGHRSVSWYQQTPGQGLQFLFEYFSETQRNKGNFPGRFSGRQFSNSRSEMNVSTLELGDSALYLCASSLSGRDLEQYFGPGTRLTVT.

This clonotype has only a few counts. The chain combines TRBV20-1 with TRBJ2-2; 8 nucleotides align to TRBD1. V was clipped by 5 bases and J by 6 bases; unmatched bases: 11. CDR1 DFQATT and CDR2 SNEGSKA come from the germline V gene (reference sequence). The CDR3 is 15 amino acids. Here the CDR3 DNA reads TGCAGTGCTCGGACAGGGTTTGATGCGGCCGGGGAGCTGTTTTTT. Translating it yields CSARTGFDAAGELFF.

This chain uses TRBV28 with TRBJ2-5; 7 bases fit TRBD1. Germline V CDR1 and CDR2: MDHEN, SYDVKM. This CDR3 is built from 15 residues. V gave up 6 bases and J gave up 8 bases; unmatched junction bases: 15. In DNA form, the CDR3 reads TGTGCCAGCAGAGATGCGACAGGGCCTTTCAGTACCCAGTACTTC. Translation gives CASRDATGPFSTQYF.

This clonotype has only a few counts. Here the CDR3 reads CASSRTGVGETQYF. CDR3 nucleotides: TGTGCCAGTAGTAGGACAGGGGTTGGGGAGACCCAGTACTTC. The chain is built from TRBV19 and TRBJ2-5; 9 nucleotides agree with TRBD1. Germline CDR1 is LNHDA and CDR2 is SQIVND (reference sequence). The CDR3 covers 14 residues. The junction had 5 bases not matched to a gene; V was cut back by 4 bases and J by 5 bases. The full variable domain, completed using reference TRBV19 and TRBJ2-5, is DGGITQSPKYLFRKEGQNVTLSCEQNLNHDAMYWYRQDPGQGLRLIYYSQIVNDFQKGDIAEGYSVSREKKESFPLTVTSAQKNPTAFYLCASSRTGVGETQYFGPGTRLLVL.

This rearrangement joins TRBV7-6 to TRBJ2-5; 10 positions match TRBD2. The germline V gene has CDR1 SGHVS and CDR2 FNYEAQ. V lost 5 bases, J lost 1 base, and 13 bases stayed unmatched. The CDR3 is 18 residues long. CDR3 sequence (DNA): TGTGCCAGCAGCCCCACCTATGGTAGCGGGAGGTCCCAAGAGACCCAGTACTTC. The encoded protein is CASSPTYGSGRSQETQYF.

CDR3 sequence: CASSRTGDSYEQYV. DNA of the CDR3: TGTGCCAGCAGCCGGACAGGGGATTCCTACGAGCAGTACGTC. The chain is built from TRBV6-1 and TRBJ2-7, with 9 bases aligning to TRBD1. Germline lookup yields CDR1 MNHNS and CDR2 SASEGT. V shed 6 bases and J 1 base; nucleotides not matched to a gene: 4. The CDR3 runs 14 residues.

The chain's CDR3 is CSAREFVGAPKYPYPFF. Here the CDR3 DNA reads TGCAGTGCTAGAGAATTCGTGGGGGCTCCGAAATATCCCTACCCGTTCTTC. V and J are TRBV20-1 and TRBJ2-1, with a tentative D call TRBD1 (6 bases). The CDR3 is 17 amino acids. V was pared by 0 bases and J by 15 bases, with 30 bases between. CDR1 and CDR2 from the germline V gene are DFQATT and SNEGSKA (reference sequence).

The gene calls are TRBV6-5 and TRBJ2-5, with 8 bases matching TRBD1. Germline loops: CDR1 MNHEY, CDR2 SVGAGI. V lost 0 bases to trimming and J lost 4 bases; unmatched junction nucleotides: 1. CDR3 length equals 14 residues. The CDR3 DNA sequence: TGTGCCAGCAGTTACTCGACAGGGGTAGAGACCCAGTACTTC. Translating gives CASSYSTGVETQYF.